Below are 32 T cell receptor beta chains sequenced from a single sample in a study of blood T cell repertoires in COVID-19. Only in-frame clones appear in the TCRdb table, and some are missing; sequencing was by immunoSEQ multiplex PCR. Of approximately 150,000 clones in the sample, roughly 91% are singletons; the top ten hold approximately 2.1%. The sequencing sample was made of peripheral blood. All receptors derive from a man in his forties or fifties who had recovered from COVID-19.

This clone appeared once. This sequence joins TRBV4-2 and TRBJ2-2; 7 bases match TRBD1. In germline, CDR1 is LGHNA, CDR2 YNFKEQ. CDR3 length: 19 amino acids. Losses at the gene ends were 1 base for V and 1 base for J; bases not matched to a gene: 12. The CDR3 is CASSQGRAVWDRNTGELFF. CDR3 in DNA: TGTGCCAGCAGCCAAGGGCGGGCCGTCTGGGACAGGAACACCGGGGAGCTGTTTTTT.

V is TRBV6-2 or TRBV6-3 and J is TRBJ2-7; weak D call: TRBD1 (6 bases). Germline values: CDR1 MNHEY, CDR2 SVGEGT. Trimming removed 5 bases from V and 5 bases from J, with 10 bases in between. The CDR3 covers 12 residues. The CDR3 loop is CASSAYRDEQYF. For the CDR3, the DNA is TGTGCCAGCAGTGCCTACAGGGACGAGCAGTACTTC.

The J gene is TRBJ1-1, the V gene TRBV13; possible D gene TRBD1, 5 bases. Trimming removed 2 bases from V and 6 bases from J, with 7 bases in between. This CDR3 has 12 residues. Germline-derived CDR1 and CDR2 are PRHDT and FYEKMQ (reference sequence). CDR3 protein: CASSLQGAEAFF. CDR3 DNA sequence: TGTGCCAGCAGCTTACAGGGCGCTGAAGCTTTCTTT.

The rearrangement links TRBV12-3 or TRBV12-4 to TRBJ1-1, with no clear D. The CDR3 is 11 amino acids. V was trimmed by 2 bases and J by 6 bases, leaving 4 bases between them. The CDR3 loop is CASSLTAEAFF. The DNA of the CDR3 is TGTGCCAGCAGTTTAACGGCTGAAGCTTTCTTT.

This chain uses TRBV6-5 with TRBJ1-5, with TRBD1 matching 11 bases. CDR1 and CDR2 (germline): MNHEY, SVGAGI. The CDR3 loop spans 16 amino acids. The V gene end was trimmed by 0 bases and the J gene end by 2 bases; junction bases not matched to a gene: 0. The CDR3 nucleotides read TGTGCCAGCAGTTACTCGGGACAGGGGGGCAATCAGCCCCAGCATTTT. This encodes CASSYSGQGGNQPQHF.

The chain couples TRBV7-3 to TRBJ2-1; 8 bases are a match to TRBD2. Germline assignment: CDR1 SGHTA and CDR2 FQGTGA. This CDR3 is 17 amino acids long. The junction had 13 bases not matched to a gene; V was cut back by 5 bases and J by 4 bases. The CDR3 here is CASSLKGGGLGYNEQFF. As DNA, the CDR3 is TGTGCCAGCAGCCTCAAAGGAGGGGGACTAGGATACAATGAGCAGTTCTTC.

In its sample, this clone was seen a few times. Other DNA sequences within the sample encode an identical CDR3. J is TRBJ1-5 and V is TRBV19, with 8 positions matching TRBD1. Germline assignment: CDR1 LNHDA and CDR2 SQIVND (reference sequence). Trimming cost V 5 bases and J 7 bases; bases outside gene matches: 4. This CDR3 spans 13 amino acids. CDR3 bases: TGTGCCAGTAGTGACAGGGGAGACCAGCCCCAGCATTTT. The encoded protein is CASSDRGDQPQHF.

The rearrangement joins TRBV29-1 to TRBJ2-7; 7 nucleotides agree with TRBD1. The CDR3 extends over 14 amino acids. Germline trimming cut 4 bases from V and 1 base from J; bases unmatched to any gene: 7. Germline values: CDR1 SQVTM, CDR2 ANQGSEA. CDR3 protein: CSVGSPDRSYEQYF. The CDR3 DNA reads TGCAGCGTTGGTTCCCCGGACAGGTCCTACGAGCAGTACTTC.

J is TRBJ2-5 and V is TRBV18; possibly TRBD2 for D (6 bases). Germline V lookup: CDR1 KGHSH, CDR2 LQKENI. The CDR3 covers 17 residues. Between the trimmed V and J ends, which lost 3 bases and 2 bases, there was a span of 19 bases. The CDR3 bases are TGTGCCAGCTCACCGCCTGGGCCGGGGGTCAGACAAGAGACCCAGTACTTC. Its translation is CASSPPGPGVRQETQYF.

The V and J genes are TRBV5-5 and TRBJ2-5; tentatively, D is TRBD1 (6 bases). This CDR3 comprises 14 residues. Germline assignment: CDR1 SGHKS and CDR2 YYEKEE (reference sequence). V lost 0 bases, J lost 2 bases, and 8 bases lay in between. The CDR3 DNA follows: TGTGCCAGCAGCTTGGGGACAGCACAAGAGACCCAGTACTTC. Protein product: CASSLGTAQETQYF.

V usage is TRBV5-1 and J usage is TRBJ2-5; D remains ambiguous. The ends were cut back, 6 bases at V and 2 bases at J, with 17 bases in the middle. This CDR3 has 15 residues. Germline V gene sequence: CDR1 SGHRS, CDR2 YFSETQ. CDR3 sequence reads: CASNRSPGGQETQYF. CDR3 bases: TGCGCCAGCAATCGTTCCCCTGGCGGTCAAGAGACCCAGTACTTC. Together with reference TRBV5-1 and TRBJ2-5, the CDR3 gives the full variable domain: KAGVTQTPRYLIKTRGQQVTLSCSPISGHRSVSWYQQTPGQGLQFLFEYFSETQRNKGNFPGRFSGRQFSNSRSEMNVSTLELGDSALYLCASNRSPGGQETQYFGPGTRLLVL.

This chain connects TRBV2 to TRBJ2-1, with 7 nucleotides matching TRBD2. Losses at the gene ends were 7 bases for V and 7 bases for J; bases not matched to a gene: 4. The CDR3 spans 12 residues. Germline-derived CDR1 and CDR2 are SNHLY and FYNNEI. CDR3 residues: CASTWGGNEQFF. CDR3 DNA: TGTGCCAGCACGTGGGGGGGGAATGAGCAGTTCTTC.

This chain joins TRBV14 and TRBJ2-7, with 9 bases identical to TRBD2. Losses at the gene ends were 1 base for V and 5 bases for J; bases not matched to a gene: 3. The germline V gene has CDR1 SGHDN and CDR2 FVKESK. The CDR3 has 14 residues. The CDR3 is CASSQVGGGDEQYF. The CDR3 DNA reads as TGTGCCAGCAGCCAAGTCGGCGGGGGGGACGAGCAGTACTTC.

The chain recombines TRBV7-9 with TRBJ2-1, with 7 bases matching TRBD2. In germline, CDR1 is SEHNR, CDR2 FQNEAQ (reference sequence). Trimming removed 4 bases from V and 5 bases from J; junction bases left unmatched: 5. This CDR3 contains 14 residues. CDR3 in amino acids: CASSSPAGDNEQFF. CDR3 coding DNA: TGTGCCAGCAGCTCCCCTGCGGGGGACAATGAGCAGTTCTTC.

The V call is TRBV19, the J call TRBJ1-5; D is unclear. Germline V gene data show CDR1 as LNHDA and CDR2 as SQIVND (reference sequence). The CDR3 runs 15 residues. Trimming removed 9 bases at V and 0 bases at J, with 15 bases between. For the CDR3, the DNA is TGTGCCAGCACCGAGGAGAAGTATAGCAATCAGCCCCAGCATTTT. It encodes CASTEEKYSNQPQHF.

The J gene is TRBJ2-1, the V gene TRBV6-5, with 9 bases aligning to TRBD2. Germline-derived CDR1 and CDR2 are MNHEY and SVGAGI. The junction had 4 bases not matched to a gene; V was cut back by 0 bases and J by 4 bases. This CDR3 has 16 amino acids. As DNA, the CDR3 is TGTGCCAGCAGTTACTCCAGCGGGGGGCCTTACAATGAGCAGTTCTTC. Translated: CASSYSSGGPYNEQFF.

This chain uses TRBV4-1 with TRBJ1-4; 9 bases align to TRBD1. This CDR3 region has 17 residues. J was trimmed by 3 bases and V by 3 bases; bases with no gene match: 8. Per the germline V gene, CDR1 is MGHRA and CDR2 is YSYEKL. This chain's CDR3 is CASSHAQGARSNEKLFF. CDR3 nucleotide sequence: TGCGCCAGCAGCCATGCACAGGGGGCGCGTTCTAATGAAAAACTGTTTTTT.

This clone occurred a few times. The chain carries TRBV9 and TRBJ1-5; D possibly corresponds to TRBD1 (5 bases). V lost 0 bases to trimming and J lost 7 bases, with 8 bases between them. This CDR3 spans 13 amino acids. CDR1 SGDLS and CDR2 YYNGEE come from the germline V gene. The CDR3 spells CASSVGGSQPQHF. CDR3 DNA sequence: TGTGCCAGCAGCGTAGGGGGCAGCCAGCCCCAGCATTTT.

V usage is TRBV9 and J usage is TRBJ2-1, with 7 bases lining up with TRBD2. This CDR3 region has 13 residues. V shed 2 bases, J shed 8 bases, and the junction held 4 bases outside the gene matches. The germline V gene encodes CDR1 SGDLS and CDR2 YYNGEE. The CDR3 bases are TGTGCCAGCAGCGTCAGCGCGGGGGATGAGCAGTTCTTC. Amino acid sequence: CASSVSAGDEQFF.

This chain links TRBV15 with TRBJ1-4; D remains ambiguous. Trimming removed 5 bases at V and 5 bases at J, with 6 bases between. The CDR3 consists of 12 residues. Germline V CDR1 and CDR2: LNHNV, YYDKDF (reference sequence). The CDR3 DNA reads as TGTGCCACCAGCTCTCAGAATGAAAAACTGTTTTTT. Translating gives CATSSQNEKLFF.

This clone was seen more than once but under ten times. The gene calls are TRBV6-5 and TRBJ2-5, with 10 nucleotides matching TRBD1. Trimming at V came to 0 bases and at J to 1 base, leaving 2 bases not matched to a gene. Germline V gene lookup returns CDR1 MNHEY and CDR2 SVGAGI. The CDR3 consists of 16 residues. This CDR3 reads CASSYSGQGLQETQYF. The CDR3 DNA follows: TGTGCCAGCAGTTACTCGGGACAGGGGCTCCAAGAGACCCAGTACTTC.

V usage is TRBV5-1 and J usage is TRBJ2-2; D possibly corresponds to TRBD2 (6 bases). The CDR3 is 17 residues long. V was trimmed by 0 bases and J by 1 base, leaving 13 bases between them. Germline-derived CDR1 and CDR2 are SGHRS and YFSETQ. The CDR3 DNA reads TGCGCCAGCAGCTTGGCTGGGGGGATTGGGAACACCGGGGAGCTGTTTTTT. It codes for CASSLAGGIGNTGELFF. Combining the CDR3 with reference TRBV5-1 and TRBJ2-2 gives the whole variable domain KAGVTQTPRYLIKTRGQQVTLSCSPISGHRSVSWYQQTPGQGLQFLFEYFSETQRNKGNFPGRFSGRQFSNSRSEMNVSTLELGDSALYLCASSLAGGIGNTGELFFGEGSRLTVL.

The rearrangement joins TRBV2 to TRBJ2-7; weak D call: TRBD2 (6 bases). V was cut by 1 base and J by 6 bases, with 13 bases left in between. CDR3 length equals 14 residues. Germline lookup yields CDR1 SNHLY and CDR2 FYNNEI. CDR3 nucleotide sequence: TGTGCCAGCAGTGAAGACGGGCAGGGACTCGAGCAGTACTTC. Translated, it gives CASSEDGQGLEQYF.

This clone is a singleton in its sample. The J gene is TRBJ2-2, the V gene TRBV9, with 9 bases lining up with TRBD1. The ends lost 0 bases at V and 2 bases at J; junction bases unmatched: 8. This CDR3 is built from 18 residues. CDR1 is SGDLS and CDR2 is YYNGEE in the germline V gene. CDR3 sequence (DNA): TGTGCCAGCAGCGTAGGGGACAGGGCCAGAGGAAACACCGGGGAGCTGTTTTTT. This codes for CASSVGDRARGNTGELFF.

The chain uses TRBV12-5 and TRBJ1-1, with 9 bases identical to TRBD1. Losses at the gene ends were 0 bases for V and 4 bases for J; bases not matched to a gene: 6. The germline V gene has CDR1 LGHNT and CDR2 FRNRAP. This CDR3 comprises 16 residues. CDR3 nucleotide sequence: TGTGCTAGTGGTTTGGTACATGGGACAGGGAGCACTGAAGCTTTCTTT. Protein sequence: CASGLVHGTGSTEAFF.

V and J are TRBV29-1 and TRBJ1-1, with 7 bases lining up with TRBD1. Trimming cost V 6 bases and J 6 bases; bases outside gene matches: 4. In germline, CDR1 is SQVTM, CDR2 ANQGSEA. CDR3 length equals 11 residues. CDR3 residues: CSVGTVSEAFF. CDR3 in DNA: TGCAGCGTGGGGACAGTTTCTGAAGCTTTCTTT.

The chain combines TRBV28 with TRBJ1-3; D gene unclear. CDR3 size: 14 residues. The germline V gene has CDR1 MDHEN and CDR2 SYDVKM. V gave up 6 bases and J gave up 2 bases, with 11 bases separating them. The CDR3 loop is CASRERGTGNTIYF. CDR3 DNA sequence: TGTGCCAGCAGGGAGCGAGGTACTGGAAACACCATATATTTT. The variable domain in full, with the rest retrieved from reference TRBV28 and TRBJ1-3, is DVKVTQSSRYLVKRTGEKVFLECVQDMDHENMFWYRQDPGLGLRLIYFSYDVKMKEKGDIPEGYSVSREKKERFSLILESASTNQTSMYLCASRERGTGNTIYFGEGSWLTVV.

This clone has at least ten counts. V and J are TRBV6-1 and TRBJ1-5, with 10 bases lining up with TRBD1. The J segment lost 7 bases and the V segment lost 0 bases, leaving 3 bases of the junction unmatched. The germline V gene encodes CDR1 MNHNS and CDR2 SASEGT. This CDR3 has 15 residues. The CDR3 region has the DNA TGTGCCAGCAGTGAAGCGGGACAGGGGTTACAGCCCCAGCATTTT. Residues: CASSEAGQGLQPQHF.

The chain joins TRBV7-2 to TRBJ2-5; 8 bases map to TRBD2. Per germline, CDR1 SGHTA and CDR2 FQGNSA. CDR3 length: 17 residues. J was trimmed by 5 bases and V by 5 bases; bases with no gene match: 16. CDR3 sequence: CASSRDNFLTGGETQYF. In nucleotides, the CDR3 is TGTGCCAGCAGCCGGGATAATTTTCTTACGGGAGGGGAGACCCAGTACTTC.

The J gene is TRBJ2-7, the V gene TRBV7-6; the D gene is possibly TRBD2 (6 bases). V lost 5 bases, J lost 6 bases, and 23 bases lay in between. CDR3 length: 16 amino acids. From germline, CDR1 is SGHVS and CDR2 FNYEAQ. CDR3 in DNA: TGTGCCAGCAGCACCTCGGCTAGCGTCATTCCCGGCGAGCAGTACTTC. This sequence encodes CASSTSASVIPGEQYF.

The chain carries TRBV7-6 and TRBJ2-3, with 9 positions matching TRBD2. CDR3 length: 15 amino acids. CDR1 is SGHVS and CDR2 is FNYEAQ in the germline V gene. The V gene end was trimmed by 5 bases and the J gene end by 1 base; junction bases not matched to a gene: 4. The chain's CDR3 is CASSAASGGTDTQYF. CDR3 nucleotides: TGTGCCAGCAGCGCCGCTAGCGGGGGCACAGATACGCAGTATTTT.

V is TRBV11-2 and J is TRBJ1-1; the match to TRBD1 covers 7 bases. Trimming took 5 bases from V and 5 from J; bases not matched to a gene: 8. The CDR3 runs to 14 residues. CDR1 SGHAT and CDR2 FQNNGV come from the germline V gene. As DNA, the CDR3 is TGTGCCAGCAGCCCGGCGACAGGGCTGACTGAAGCTTTCTTT. Protein sequence: CASSPATGLTEAFF.